The clone carrying this TCR beta chain was recorded only once. The data belong to a study of blood T cell repertoires in COVID-19. As for the study in general: PBMCs, B-cell-depleted T cells, or T cells were the source of the cDNA or gDNA that made up the material.

The V end was cut by 4 bases, the J end by 0 bases, with 10 bases between. The germline V gene has CDR1 SGHDN and CDR2 FVKESK. The CDR3 sequence is 15 residues long. TCRdb keeps only in-frame clones here, not all; method: immunoSEQ multiplex PCR. Among over 90,000 clones listed, approximately 84% were seen once. This receptor was obtained from a man aged 40-50 years with active or convalescent COVID-19. The sequenced sample was peripheral blood. This chain uses TRBV14 with TRBJ1-3; D uncertain. CDR3 region: CASSPVGFSGNTIYF. The CDR3 region has the DNA TGTGCCAGCAGCCCCGTCGGGTTCTCTGGAAACACCATATATTTT.